Presented here are 18 T cell receptor beta chains from one specimen sequenced in a study of blood T cell repertoires in COVID-19. The method was immunoSEQ multiplex PCR; TCRdb's version includes in-frame clones alone and lacks a portion of them. The repertoire holds approximately 500,000 clones, 85% to 90% seen once, with around 8% in the top ten. Sequenced input: peripheral blood. All receptors come from a woman between 45 and 65 years old with COVID-19, enrolled during active disease.

V is TRBV2 and J is TRBJ1-1; TRBD1 might be the D (6 bases). Trimming left V 3 bases short and J 10 bases short, with 12 bases between. CDR3 length: 12 residues. Germline CDR1 SNHLY, CDR2 FYNNEI. Here the CDR3 reads CASSDLGRGAFF. As DNA, the CDR3 is TGTGCCAGCAGTGATTTGGGCAGGGGAGCTTTCTTT.

This chain links TRBV7-9 with TRBJ2-7; 9 positions agree with TRBD2. With 8 bases clipped from V and 4 bases from J, the junction kept 9 bases outside the gene matches. Germline CDR1 reads SEHNR; CDR2 reads FQNEAQ (reference sequence). The CDR3 sequence is 14 residues long. This chain's CDR3 is CASSPSGAYYEQYF. The CDR3 coding sequence is TGTGCCAGCTCTCCTAGCGGGGCCTATTACGAGCAGTACTTC.

The chain links TRBV5-1 to TRBJ2-7; 10 bases map to TRBD2. The CDR3 loop spans 15 amino acids. Germline lookup yields CDR1 SGHRS and CDR2 YFSETQ. V was pared by 2 bases and J by 4 bases, with 6 bases of the junction left unmatched. The DNA of the CDR3 is TGCGCCAGCAGCTTCTTAGCGGGGGGCGAGTACGAGCAGTACTTC. It codes for CASSFLAGGEYEQYF.

The chain links TRBV19 to TRBJ1-1; 8 positions match TRBD1. J gave up 5 bases and V 8 bases, and 19 bases lay outside the gene matches. CDR1 is LNHDA, CDR2 SQIVND, per germline (reference sequence). This CDR3 comprises 17 residues. The DNA of the CDR3 is TGTGCCAGTTCAACTACAGGGGGATGGGGTGGGACGACTGAAGCTTTCTTT. Translating it yields CASSTTGGWGGTTEAFF.

The rearrangement links TRBV19 to TRBJ2-1, with 10 bases lining up with TRBD2. V was pared by 4 bases and J by 0 bases, with 6 bases of the junction left unmatched. The CDR3 is 17 residues long. Per the germline V gene, CDR1 is LNHDA and CDR2 is SQIVND (reference sequence). CDR3 coding DNA: TGTGCCAGTAGTACAAGGACTAGCGGACGCTCCTACAATGAGCAGTTCTTC. Its translation: CASSTRTSGRSYNEQFF.

The genes are TRBV7-9 and TRBJ1-4, with TRBD1 identical over 8 bases. The ends lost 4 bases at V and 5 bases at J; junction bases unmatched: 12. The CDR3 is made up of 17 amino acids. Germline CDR1 SEHNR, CDR2 FQNEAQ (reference sequence). This CDR3 reads CASSSIGGTGQNEKLFF. In DNA form, the CDR3 reads TGTGCCAGCAGCTCCATAGGGGGGACAGGACAAAATGAAAAACTGTTTTTT.

J is TRBJ2-3 and V is TRBV5-8; possible D gene TRBD2, 6 bases. The V and J ends lost 3 bases and 6 bases respectively, with 11 bases between them. Germline V gene sequence: CDR1 SGHTS, CDR2 YDEGEE. The length of the CDR3 is 13 residues. In nucleotides, the CDR3 is TGTGCCAGCAGCTCACTAGCATGGGATACGCAGTATTTT. Residues: CASSSLAWDTQYF.

This rearrangement joins TRBV5-4 to TRBJ2-5; tentatively, D is TRBD1 (6 bases). Trimming took off 0 bases at V and 4 bases at J, with 13 bases between the two ends. Germline V lookup: CDR1 SGHNT, CDR2 YYREEE (reference sequence). The CDR3 totals 15 residues. CDR3 nucleotide sequence: TGTGCCAGCAGCTTGGTGTTAGGCAGGGGAGAGACCCAGTACTTC. It yields the protein CASSLVLGRGETQYF.

The genes are TRBV10-2 and TRBJ2-3, with D possibly being TRBD1 (5 bases). The CDR3 runs to 13 residues. V lost 7 bases and J 0 bases, leaving 8 bases between the germline ends. Per the germline V gene, CDR1 is WSHSY and CDR2 is SAAADI. The CDR3 sequence is CASNGASTDTQYF. Written as DNA, the CDR3 is TGCGCCAGCAATGGGGCTAGCACAGATACGCAGTATTTT.

The chain has TRBV7-8 and TRBJ2-7; weak D call: TRBD1 (6 bases). CDR3 length: 14 residues. The V end was cut by 2 bases, the J end by 3 bases, with 11 bases between. Looked up from germline, CDR1 is SGHVS and CDR2 is FQNEAQ. CDR3 DNA: TGTGCCAGCAGCTTAACGGACAGTCGCTACGAGCAGTACTTC. Translated, it gives CASSLTDSRYEQYF.

V gene TRBV10-3 combines with J gene TRBJ2-2, with a weak D call TRBD1 (5 bases). Per germline, CDR1 ENHRY and CDR2 SYGVKD. The CDR3 has 14 amino acids. The V and J ends lost 2 bases and 4 bases respectively, with 8 bases between them. The CDR3 DNA follows: TGTGCCATCAGTGAGACCACAGGCACCGGGGAGCTGTTTTTT. Translated, it gives CAISETTGTGELFF.

This chain joins TRBV7-9 and TRBJ1-2; tentative D call: TRBD1 (5 bases). Deletions cut 5 bases from V and 0 bases from J, with 13 bases between. Germline CDR1 and CDR2: SEHNR and FQNEAQ (reference sequence). The CDR3 consists of 15 residues. This CDR3 is CASSQPGGANYGYTF. For the CDR3, the DNA is TGTGCCAGCAGCCAGCCCGGGGGTGCTAACTATGGCTACACCTTC.

This chain links TRBV12-3 or TRBV12-4 with TRBJ1-1; D ambiguous. The CDR3 totals 13 residues. V was trimmed by 2 bases and J by 6 bases, leaving 10 bases between them. The CDR3 DNA reads TGTGCCAGCAGTTTATCCCAACTCCCTGAAGCTTTCTTT. This codes for CASSLSQLPEAFF.

CDR3 sequence reads: CASSLGPVEAFF. CDR3 nucleotides: TGTGCCAGCAGCCTTGGTCCGGTTGAAGCTTTCTTT. This chain uses TRBV7-2 with TRBJ1-1; D remains ambiguous. V was trimmed by 5 bases and J by 7 bases, leaving 11 bases between them. The germline gives CDR1 SGHTA, CDR2 FQGNSA. CDR3 length: 12 residues.

The chain joins TRBV6-5 to TRBJ2-1, with a possible D match to TRBD2 (6 bases). This CDR3 is built from 13 residues. The V gene's germline CDR1 is MNHEY and CDR2 SVGAGI. CDR3 amino acids: CAGKVAEDNEQFF. The CDR3 DNA sequence: TGTGCGGGGAAGGTAGCGGAAGACAATGAGCAGTTCTTC.

This clone was seen a few times. The chain has TRBV6-5 and TRBJ1-5, with 7 nucleotides matching TRBD1. Per the germline V gene, CDR1 is MNHEY and CDR2 is SVGAGI. Trimming cost V 8 bases and J 2 bases; bases outside gene matches: 9. The CDR3 is made up of 15 amino acids. CDR3 loop: CASRQGLPGNQPQHF. CDR3 nucleotides: TGTGCCAGCCGACAGGGTCTACCAGGCAATCAGCCCCAGCATTTT.

The chain has TRBV5-1 and TRBJ2-7; 11 positions match TRBD1. Germline V gene data show CDR1 as SGHRS and CDR2 as YFSETQ. This CDR3 has 14 residues. Losses at the gene ends were 4 bases for V and 7 bases for J; bases not matched to a gene: 7. CDR3 DNA: TGCGCCAGCAGCAGGGACAGGGGGTTGGAAGAGCAGTACTTC. Protein product: CASSRDRGLEEQYF.

J is TRBJ2-1 and V is TRBV19, with D hard to call. CDR3 length: 12 amino acids. Between the trimmed V and J ends, which lost 3 bases and 8 bases, there was a span of 8 bases. Looked up from germline, CDR1 is LNHDA and CDR2 is SQIVND (reference sequence). The CDR3 region has the DNA TGTGCCAGTAGTATGCCCGGGTATGAGCAGTTCTTC. Translating gives CASSMPGYEQFF.